This T cell receptor beta chain was recovered during a study of blood T cell repertoires in COVID-19. Background on the study: Collection of acute and convalescent COVID-19 samples took place in the United States, Italy and Spain. PBMCs, B-cell-depleted T cells, or T cells provided the cDNA or gDNA that made up the material.

The germline CDR1 and CDR2 sequences are SEHNR and FQNEAQ (reference sequence). Trimming cost V 6 bases and J 4 bases; bases outside gene matches: 9. The CDR3 length is 15 residues. Authors' data handling: Reference gene primer amplification gave nucleated cell count estimates. Assay used: immunoSEQ multiplex PCR; TCRdb lists only in-frame clones, some missing. Clone size and V and J calls were adopted from that table, with D and trimming inferred from the DNA. The profile shows some 60,000 clones, about 80% of them singletons. The chain links TRBV7-9 to TRBJ2-3; TRBD1 aligns across 8 bases. Sequenced material: peripheral blood. The TCR comes from a man aged 25 to 45 with COVID-19, enrolled during active disease. CDR3 in DNA: TGTGCCAGCAGTTATGACAGGGGACCGGCAGATACGCAGTATTTT. Translated: CASSYDRGPADTQYF.